The rows below give T cell receptor beta chains drawn from one sample of a study of T cell responses to AZD1222 COVID-19 vaccine. Clones were read by immunoSEQ multiplex PCR, and TCRdb kept only the in-frame ones, dropping some. The profile shows tens of thousands of clones, around 92% of them singletons. The sample was peripheral blood, taken on day 0 of AZD1222 vaccination. The receptors come from an adult in good health. The CDR3 runs from the conserved cysteine through the conserved F or W. The order of the fields is V gene, D gene, J gene, clone size, CDR3 DNA, CDR3 protein. The D gene is left open where the match is weak. Some rows have no size entry. The others give once, few or many, or a class for an expanded clone.

V: TRBV5-5
D: -
J: TRBJ2-4
size: -
DNA: TGTGCCAGCAGCGATACCGGGACATTGAACATTCAGTACTTC
CDR3: CASSDTGTLNIQYF

V: TRBV19
D: TRBD1
J: TRBJ2-3
size: -
DNA: TGTGCCAGTCAACCGACAGGGGCCCTAACAGATACGCAGTATTTT
CDR3: CASQPTGALTDTQYF

V: TRBV7-2
D: -
J: TRBJ1-2
size: -
DNA: TGTGCCAGCAGCACAGGCAGTGGGAGAATGAATGGCTACACCTTC
CDR3: CASSTGSGRMNGYTF

V: TRBV6-6
D: TRBD1
J: TRBJ1-1
size: -
DNA: TGTGCCAGCAGTACCCCGGGGACAGTGAACACTGAAGCTTTCTTT
CDR3: CASSTPGTVNTEAFF

V: TRBV28
D: TRBD1
J: TRBJ1-5
size: -
DNA: TGTGCCAGCAGTCCACAGGGGTCAGTTAGCAATCAGCCCCAGCATTTT
CDR3: CASSPQGSVSNQPQHF

V: TRBV5-4
D: TRBD2
J: TRBJ2-7
size: -
DNA: TGTGCCAGCAGCGTAGCGGGAGTCAGAAACGAGCAGTACTTC
CDR3: CASSVAGVRNEQYF

V: TRBV6-4
D: -
J: TRBJ1-1
size: -
DNA: TGTGCCAGCAGTGACGGGGAGAACACTGAAGCTTTCTTT
CDR3: CASSDGENTEAFF

V: TRBV12-3/TRBV12-4
D: -
J: TRBJ2-1
size: -
DNA: TGTGCCAGCAGTTGGGGTTTGGGCGAGCAGTTCTTC
CDR3: CASSWGLGEQFF

V: TRBV28
D: -
J: TRBJ1-1
size: -
DNA: TGTGCCAGCAGTTTTTATGAGGGGTCCCCGAGTATGAACACTGAAGCTTTCTTT
CDR3: CASSFYEGSPSMNTEAFF

V: TRBV7-2
D: -
J: TRBJ2-5
size: -
DNA: TGTGCCAGTACAAAAAACCGGGCACAAGAGACCCAGTACTTC
CDR3: CASTKNRAQETQYF

V: TRBV11-2
D: TRBD1
J: TRBJ2-7
size: -
DNA: TGTGCCAGCAGCCCGGTTAATAGGGGGGGACAGGGGAGATCTTACGAGCAGTACTTC
CDR3: CASSPVNRGGQGRSYEQYF

V: TRBV11-1
D: TRBD1
J: TRBJ2-7
size: -
DNA: TGTGCCAGCAGCCCTGACCGCGGACAGGGAATCTACGAGCAGTACTTC
CDR3: CASSPDRGQGIYEQYF

V: TRBV18
D: -
J: TRBJ1-4
size: once
DNA: TGTGCCAGCTCACCACCCTCTATAACTTACTCAACTAATGAAAAACTGTTTTTT
CDR3: CASSPPSITYSTNEKLFF

V: TRBV6-2/TRBV6-3
D: -
J: TRBJ1-1
size: -
DNA: TGTGCCAGCAGTTACCCAGGGACCACTGAAGCTTTCTTT
CDR3: CASSYPGTTEAFF

V: TRBV5-6
D: -
J: TRBJ1-2
size: -
DNA: TGTGCCAGCAGCTTGGGGACAGATTATGGCTACACCTTC
CDR3: CASSLGTDYGYTF

V: TRBV10-3
D: TRBD1
J: TRBJ2-7
size: -
DNA: TGTGCCATCAGTGAGTCGCTCGGACAGGGCGTATACGAGCAGTACTTC
CDR3: CAISESLGQGVYEQYF

V: TRBV11-3
D: TRBD1
J: TRBJ1-1
size: -
DNA: TGTGCCAGCAGCCTGGGGACAGGGGATTACACTGAAGCTTTCTTT
CDR3: CASSLGTGDYTEAFF

V: TRBV7-2
D: -
J: TRBJ2-2
size: -
DNA: TGTGCCAGCAGTCCATTCGCGACGGGGGCCGCAGGCACCGGGGAGCTGTTTTTT
CDR3: CASSPFATGAAGTGELFF

V: TRBV18
D: -
J: TRBJ1-1
size: -
DNA: TGTGCCAGCTCACCCTCTAGGGACACTGAAGCTTTCTTT
CDR3: CASSPSRDTEAFF

V: TRBV29-1
D: -
J: TRBJ1-2
size: -
DNA: TGCAGCGTTGTGGAAAGCTATGGCTACACCTTC
CDR3: CSVVESYGYTF

V: TRBV29-1
D: TRBD1
J: TRBJ1-1
size: -
DNA: TGCAGCGGGCAACAGGGGACGCAGAACACTGAAGCTTTCTTT
CDR3: CSGQQGTQNTEAFF

V: TRBV29-1
D: TRBD2
J: TRBJ2-3
size: once
DNA: TGCAGCGCGACCTTAGCGGGAGGGAGGGCAGATACGCAGTATTTT
CDR3: CSATLAGGRADTQYF

V: TRBV24-1
D: -
J: TRBJ1-2
size: -
DNA: TGTGCCACCAGTGATTCCAGGGACTTAGGCTACACCTTC
CDR3: CATSDSRDLGYTF

V: TRBV4-1
D: -
J: TRBJ2-7
size: once
DNA: TGCGCCAGCAGCAAGTACCGGGACAACTCCTACGAGCAGTACTTC
CDR3: CASSKYRDNSYEQYF

V: TRBV9
D: -
J: TRBJ1-1
size: -
DNA: TGTGCCAGCAGCGTAGCACAAGACCGGAACACTGAAGCTTTCTTT
CDR3: CASSVAQDRNTEAFF

V: TRBV28
D: TRBD1
J: TRBJ2-7
size: -
DNA: TGTGCCAGCAGTCCCCCGGGACAGGGCCTCGACGAGCAGTACTTC
CDR3: CASSPPGQGLDEQYF

V: TRBV19
D: TRBD2
J: TRBJ2-3
size: -
DNA: TGTGCCAGTAGGGGCCTAGCGGGAGTCAGGCCAGATACGCAGTATTTT
CDR3: CASRGLAGVRPDTQYF

V: TRBV2
D: -
J: TRBJ1-2
size: -
DNA: TGTGCCAGCACTACCCCGGGCAGGTCTGGCTACACCTTC
CDR3: CASTTPGRSGYTF

V: TRBV6-5
D: -
J: TRBJ1-1
size: -
DNA: TGTGCCAGCAGTCCCGGGGCAGGCACTGAAGCTTTCTTT
CDR3: CASSPGAGTEAFF

V: TRBV14
D: TRBD1
J: TRBJ2-7
size: once
DNA: TGTGCCAGCAGCCAAGATACCGGGACAGTCTACGAGCAGTACTTC
CDR3: CASSQDTGTVYEQYF

V: TRBV5-1
D: -
J: TRBJ2-3
size: once
DNA: TGCGCCAGCAAATCCGGGATTGGGGCGGATACGCAGTATTTT
CDR3: CASKSGIGADTQYF

V: TRBV12-3/TRBV12-4
D: -
J: TRBJ2-5
size: -
DNA: TGTGCCAGCAGTTTTGGGATCCAGAGAGGCCAGTACTTC
CDR3: CASSFGIQRGQYF

V: TRBV14
D: -
J: TRBJ1-2
size: -
DNA: TGTGCCAGCAGCCACCAGCCGCCCAGGAACTATGGCTACACCTTC
CDR3: CASSHQPPRNYGYTF

V: TRBV3-1/TRBV3-2
D: TRBD2
J: TRBJ2-3
size: -
DNA: TGTGCCAGCAGCCCCTATAGCGGGAGCACAGATACGCAGTATTTT
CDR3: CASSPYSGSTDTQYF

V: TRBV6-5
D: -
J: TRBJ2-5
size: -
DNA: TGTGCCAGCAGTTACCAAGGGTGGGGGGAGACCCAGTACTTC
CDR3: CASSYQGWGETQYF

V: TRBV25-1
D: -
J: TRBJ2-3
size: -
DNA: TGTGCCAGCATCCGAGCGGCCCCGGATACGCAGTATTTT
CDR3: CASIRAAPDTQYF

V: TRBV19
D: -
J: TRBJ1-2
size: many
DNA: TGTGCCAGTAAGGGGTCCGGCTACACCTTC
CDR3: CASKGSGYTF

V: TRBV18
D: TRBD1
J: TRBJ1-2
size: -
DNA: TGTGCCAGCTCACCTGGACAGGACGACTATGGCTACACCTTC
CDR3: CASSPGQDDYGYTF

V: TRBV19
D: -
J: TRBJ1-1
size: -
DNA: TGTGCCAGTAGTATCAGGGGAAGAAACACTGAAGCTTTCTTT
CDR3: CASSIRGRNTEAFF

V: TRBV7-2
D: -
J: TRBJ1-2
size: -
DNA: TGTGCCAGCAGCACTTACGGAGGCCTGAGGGGCTACACCTTC
CDR3: CASSTYGGLRGYTF

V: TRBV5-1
D: TRBD1
J: TRBJ2-1
size: -
DNA: TGCGCCAGCAGCTCGGCGACAGGGGGATACAATGAGCAGTTCTTC
CDR3: CASSSATGGYNEQFF

V: TRBV11-2
D: TRBD2
J: TRBJ2-1
size: -
DNA: TGTGCCAGCAGCCCTAGGGCTAGCGGGAGTGGTGAGCAGTTCTTC
CDR3: CASSPRASGSGEQFF

V: TRBV7-2
D: -
J: TRBJ2-1
size: -
DNA: TGTGCCAGCAGCTTAGCGGTAGGCTTTGGTGAGCAGTTCTTC
CDR3: CASSLAVGFGEQFF

V: TRBV30
D: -
J: TRBJ2-2
size: -
DNA: TGTGCCTGGTCCAGAGCACGGCACGGGGAGCTGTTTTTT
CDR3: CAWSRARHGELFF

V: TRBV3-1/TRBV3-2
D: TRBD2
J: TRBJ2-1
size: -
DNA: TGTGCCAGCAGCCAGGTCACTAGCGGGAGCGCTTCCTACAATGAGCAGTTCTTC
CDR3: CASSQVTSGSASYNEQFF

V: TRBV27
D: -
J: TRBJ2-7
size: few
DNA: TGTGCCAGCAGTTTCACGGGGTGGGCCTACGAGCAGTACTTC
CDR3: CASSFTGWAYEQYF

V: TRBV4-1
D: -
J: TRBJ2-7
size: -
DNA: TGCGCCAGCAGCCAGAAAGAGAACAGGGCCTCCTACGAGCAGTACTTC
CDR3: CASSQKENRASYEQYF

V: TRBV30
D: -
J: TRBJ2-2
size: -
DNA: TGTGCCTGGAGTGTAACCCGACCCGGGGAGCTGTTTTTT
CDR3: CAWSVTRPGELFF

V: TRBV27
D: -
J: TRBJ1-2
size: once
DNA: TGTGCCAGCAGTCCGGGATTTACCCTCTATGGCTACACCTTC
CDR3: CASSPGFTLYGYTF

V: TRBV28
D: TRBD2
J: TRBJ2-7
size: -
DNA: TGTGCCAGCAGTATCCTAGCGGAATACGAGCAGTACTTC
CDR3: CASSILAEYEQYF